This record concerns one T cell receptor beta chain sequence. The data are from a study of blood T cell repertoires in COVID-19. Study-wide context: Specimens from acute and convalescent COVID-19 originated in the United States, Italy and Spain.

In the source study's methods: Estimates of nucleated cell counts were drawn from the amplification of reference gene primers. Profiled with immunoSEQ multiplex PCR; TCRdb holds only in-frame clones, not every one. The D gene and trimming were derived from the DNA, and the V and J assignments and clone size from that table. The sample carries some 130,000 clones, 65% to 90% recorded once. This CDR3 has 14 residues. The V gene's germline CDR1 is SGHAT and CDR2 FQNNGV. V lost 5 bases and J 0 bases, leaving 8 bases between the germline ends. Sequenced input: peripheral blood. This clonotype was obtained from a man at least 80 years old with acute or convalescent COVID-19. The chain employs TRBV11-2 and TRBJ1-3; possibly TRBD1 for D (5 bases). The chain's CDR3 is CASSRRASGNTIYF. CDR3 in DNA: TGTGCCAGCAGCCGCAGGGCCTCTGGAAACACCATATATTTT. Full variable domain (remainder filled in from reference TRBV11-2 and TRBJ1-3): EAGVAQSPRYKIIEKRQSVAFWCNPISGHATLYWYQQILGQGPKLLIQFQNNGVVDDSQLPKDRFSAERLKGVDSTLKIQPAKLEDSAVYLCASSRRASGNTIYFGEGSWLTVV.